Below are 23 T cell receptor beta chains sequenced from a single sample in a study of blood T cells in healthy people across ages. Through a sample-barcoded 5' primer and a J-beta primer mix, a second PCR was run for roughly 6 to 12 cycles. A single record per CDR3 protein comes from TCRdb applying MiXCR to the 5' RACE reads. The sample lists 580,000 or so distinct CDR3 sequences, roughly 48% occurring once. Sequenced sample: blood. The origin of the receptors is a man older than 75 in good health.

This sequence joins TRBV12-3 or TRBV12-4 and TRBJ2-7; D is unresolved. This CDR3 spans 13 amino acids. V shed 7 bases and J shed 3 bases, with 13 bases lying between them. CDR3 loop: CASTTGEYYEQYF. The CDR3, as DNA: TGTGCCAGCACCACTGGGGAATACTACGAGCAGTACTTC.

This clonotype was seen only a few times. V and J are TRBV2 and TRBJ2-1, with 7 bases that match TRBD2. Germline loops: CDR1 SNHLY, CDR2 FYNNEI. The CDR3 sequence is 16 residues long. The J segment lost 0 bases and the V segment lost 4 bases, leaving 6 bases of the junction unmatched. The CDR3 loop is CASSAGGRNSYNEQFF. DNA of the CDR3: TGTGCCAGCAGTGCTGGCGGGAGAAACTCCTACAATGAGCAGTTCTTC.

This clonotype was counted between two and nine times. The CDR3 sequence is CASSLRGEGEQFF. The DNA of the CDR3 is TGTGCCAGCAGTTTAAGAGGGGAGGGGGAGCAGTTCTTC. The V and J genes are TRBV12-3 or TRBV12-4 and TRBJ2-1; 7 nucleotides agree with TRBD2. This CDR3 has 13 residues. V was pared by 2 bases and J by 10 bases, with 5 bases of the junction left unmatched.

V gene TRBV7-9 combines with J gene TRBJ1-4; 7 bases are shared with TRBD1. Unmatched junction bases numbered 10, after V lost 2 bases and J lost 7 bases. The CDR3 length is 16 residues. Germline CDR1 SEHNR, CDR2 FQNEAQ (reference sequence). The CDR3 spells CASSLSRGFRGEKLFF. The CDR3 DNA reads TGTGCCAGCAGCTTATCCAGGGGGTTTCGGGGTGAAAAACTGTTTTTT.

The table lists this clonotype with a few counts. The chain couples TRBV20-1 to TRBJ2-1; 9 bases map to TRBD2. The J segment lost 5 bases and the V segment lost 1 base, leaving 9 bases of the junction unmatched. The CDR3 is 16 amino acids. Germline CDR1 reads DFQATT; CDR2 reads SNEGSKA (reference sequence). CDR3 region: CSARGLETSGNNEQFF. CDR3 DNA sequence: TGCAGTGCTAGAGGACTCGAGACTAGCGGTAACAATGAGCAGTTCTTC.

J is TRBJ1-1 and V is TRBV7-2; possible D gene TRBD1, 5 bases. Germline V gene data show CDR1 as SGHTA and CDR2 as FQGNSA. Trimming took off 5 bases at V and 8 bases at J, with 12 bases between the two ends. CDR3 length: 12 residues. In nucleotides, the CDR3 is TGTGCCAGCAGCCCCATTCGGGGGGAAGCTTTCTTT. Residues: CASSPIRGEAFF.

This rearrangement joins TRBV27 to TRBJ1-1, with 8 bases fitting TRBD1. Germline-derived CDR1 and CDR2 are MNHEY and SMNVEV (reference sequence). The CDR3 is made up of 16 amino acids. V was clipped by 5 bases and J by 5 bases; unmatched bases: 13. The CDR3 DNA reads TGTGCCAGCAGTCCATGGGGCAGGGGGCATGAGACTGAAGCTTTCTTT. This gives the protein CASSPWGRGHETEAFF.

The chain recombines TRBV20-1 with TRBJ2-3, with 10 nucleotides matching TRBD1. Trimming removed 6 bases from V and 4 bases from J; junction bases left unmatched: 7. Per the germline V gene, CDR1 is DFQATT and CDR2 is SNEGSKA (reference sequence). The length of the CDR3 is 14 residues. The CDR3 region has the DNA TGCAGTGCCTCGCTGGGACAGGGGTCAGATACGCAGTATTTT. It codes for CSASLGQGSDTQYF.

The chain uses TRBV20-1 and TRBJ2-7; no firm D call. The CDR3 extends over 13 amino acids. Trimming cost V 6 bases and J 7 bases, with 19 bases left between them. Germline-derived CDR1 and CDR2 are DFQATT and SNEGSKA (reference sequence). This chain's CDR3 is CSAQIQPATEQYF. The CDR3 bases are TGCAGTGCCCAGATCCAGCCAGCTACTGAGCAGTACTTC.

In this sample, this clonotype turned up a few times. The V and J genes are TRBV12-5 and TRBJ2-7, with TRBD1 identical over 7 bases. The CDR3 consists of 16 residues. The germline V gene encodes CDR1 LGHNT and CDR2 FRNRAP. J gave up 3 bases and V 0 bases, and 8 bases lay outside the gene matches. In DNA form, the CDR3 reads TGTGCTAGTGGTTTGGTACGGGGACAGATCTTCTACGAGCAGTACTTC. This translates into CASGLVRGQIFYEQYF.

Only a few counts were recorded for this clonotype. The V call is TRBV13, the J call TRBJ2-5; 7 bases fit TRBD1. The CDR3 has 16 residues. V lost 4 bases to trimming and J lost 1 base; unmatched junction nucleotides: 9. Germline V gene data show CDR1 as PRHDT and CDR2 as FYEKMQ (reference sequence). The CDR3 region is CASSSLQGSGQETQYF. The CDR3 DNA sequence: TGTGCCAGCAGCTCGTTACAGGGGTCTGGCCAAGAGACCCAGTACTTC.

This rearrangement joins TRBV12-3 or TRBV12-4 to TRBJ2-5; D is unclear. The J call is uncertain, as TRBJ2-7 better fits the DNA end. This CDR3 has 14 residues. The CDR3 loop is CASSPHSQVYEQYF. The CDR3 DNA sequence: TGTGCCAGCAGCCCCCACAGTCAAGTCTACGAGCAGTACTTC.

This clonotype was found a few times. A read error may explain this, as a much larger clone is one base away. The chain recombines TRBV6-5 with TRBJ2-5; the match to TRBD2 covers 7 bases. The CDR3 runs 14 residues. After removal of 5 bases from V and 11 bases from J, the junction contained 14 bases not matched to a gene. The V gene's germline CDR1 is MNHEY and CDR2 SVGAGI. CDR3 bases: TGTGCCAGCAGTGACGGTGATTCGGGGGGTACACAGTACTTC. It yields the protein CASSDGDSGGTQYF.

CDR3 in amino acids: CASSPTSRRGYGYTF. The CDR3 region has the DNA TGTGCCAGCAGCCCAACTTCCCGGCGAGGTTATGGCTACACCTTC. The rearrangement uses TRBV25-1 and TRBJ1-2; D not certain. CDR3 length: 15 residues. Trimming removed 6 bases from V and 5 bases from J, with 19 bases in between. Germline values: CDR1 MGHDK, CDR2 SYGVNS.

The chain uses TRBV20-1 and TRBJ1-6; D ambiguous. Trimming cost V 0 bases and J 4 bases, with 13 bases left between them. The CDR3 has 16 residues. From germline, CDR1 is DFQATT and CDR2 SNEGSKA (reference sequence). CDR3 coding DNA: TGCAGTGCTAGAGATTTTCGGACCGAGTATAATTCACCCCTCCACTTT. This codes for CSARDFRTEYNSPLHF.

The CDR3 loop is CASSPCRANSNQPQHF. The CDR3 DNA sequence: TGTGCCAGCAGCCCGTGTAGGGCTAATAGCAATCAGCCCCAGCATTTT. The gene calls are TRBV7-2 and TRBJ1-5; D is uncertain. Germline values: CDR1 SGHTA, CDR2 FQGNSA. V gave up 5 bases and J gave up 0 bases, with 14 bases separating them. This CDR3 spans 16 amino acids.

Concerning this clonotype itself: The junction and the germline gene differ at one end; a read error may be behind it. This chain uses TRBV6-2 or TRBV6-3 with TRBJ1-5; D possibly corresponds to TRBD1 (5 bases). CDR3 size: 17 residues. Germline V gives CDR1 MNHEY, CDR2 SVGEGT. The CDR3 reads CASRRGTRPASNQPRHF. In DNA form, the CDR3 reads TGTGCCAGCAGGAGGGGTACTCGACCGGCCAGCAATCAGCCCCGGCATTTT.

The chain's CDR3 is CASKGTSGGAWYF. The CDR3, as DNA: TGTGCCAGCAAGGGGACTAGCGGGGGGGCATGGTACTTC. The gene calls are TRBV12-3 or TRBV12-4 and TRBJ2-4; 16 bases are shared with TRBD2. This CDR3 spans 13 amino acids. V was pared by 7 bases and J by 15 bases, with 6 bases of the junction left unmatched.

V and J are TRBV7-2 and TRBJ2-5; TRBD1 aligns across 9 bases. The V segment lost 5 bases and the J segment 0 bases; nucleotides outside the gene matches: 7. This CDR3 has 16 amino acids. Germline CDR1 and CDR2: SGHTA and FQGNSA. The CDR3: CASSLGTGKDQETQYF. The CDR3, as DNA: TGTGCCAGCAGCCTCGGGACAGGGAAGGACCAAGAGACCCAGTACTTC. Complete variable domain (other parts from reference TRBV7-2 and TRBJ2-5): GAGVSQSPSNKVTEKGKDVELRCDPISGHTALYWYRQSLGQGLEFLIYFQGNSAPDKSGLPSDRFSAERTGGSVSTLTIQRTQQEDSAVYLCASSLGTGKDQETQYFGPGTRLLVL.

The chain carries TRBV15 and TRBJ2-1; D may be TRBD2 (6 bases). The CDR3 totals 15 residues. CDR1 is LNHNV and CDR2 is YYDKDF in the germline V gene (reference sequence). With 3 bases removed from V and 8 bases from J, the gap between germline ends came to 17 bases. The CDR3 nucleotides read TGTGCCACCAGCAGTCCCTCGGGGACTTTCGATGAGCAGTTCTTC. Protein product: CATSSPSGTFDEQFF.

The chain uses TRBV15 and TRBJ1-2; tentative D call: TRBD1 (5 bases). Germline assignment: CDR1 LNHNV and CDR2 YYDKDF (reference sequence). V was shortened by 0 bases and J by 7 bases, with 12 bases between the two germline ends. The CDR3 runs to 14 residues. In nucleotides, the CDR3 is TGTGCCACCAGCAGAGATCCACAGGTTGGTGGCTACACCTTC. It codes for CATSRDPQVGGYTF.

The chain recombines TRBV10-1 with TRBJ2-5; D is perhaps TRBD1 or TRBD2 (5 bases each). Germline V CDR1 and CDR2: WNHNN, SYGVQD (reference sequence). CDR3 size: 15 residues. V lost 3 bases, J lost 4 bases, and 15 bases lay in between. The CDR3 sequence: CASSDPGTVPETQYF. DNA for the CDR3: TGCGCCAGCAGTGATCCAGGGACGGTCCCAGAGACCCAGTACTTC.

This clonotype was picked up many times. The rearrangement joins TRBV6-6 to TRBJ2-5; 14 bases map to TRBD2. The CDR3 loop spans 15 amino acids. Germline loops: CDR1 MNHNY, CDR2 SVGAGI (reference sequence). V lost 6 bases and J lost 1; bases outside the gene matches: 1. The CDR3 DNA reads TGTGCCAGCAGGACTAGCGGGGGGGTCCAAGAGACCCAGTACTTC. This gives the protein CASRTSGGVQETQYF.